These 13 T cell receptor beta chains were all obtained from the same sample, sequenced in a study of cytomegalovirus exposure and HLA in healthy donors (dated by TCRdb to about 2017). The library was generated by the immunoSEQ multiplex PCR assay. Sourced from immuneACCESS, this table was stored by TCRdb with only in-frame sequences that have V and J called. A share of the clones is absent; for the studies checked, an unresolved V gene accounts for under half, and the remainder has no known explanation. This sample gives roughly 140,000 clones in total; 70% to 90% of them show up just once. About 3% of the sample is held by the ten biggest clonotypes. Sequenced: PBMCs. These receptors all come from a woman in her late teens or twenties in good health and CMV-seropositive.

The chain employs TRBV25-1 and TRBJ2-2, with 7 bases fitting TRBD2. Germline V gives CDR1 MGHDK, CDR2 SYGVNS. CDR3 length: 16 amino acids. J gave up 6 bases and V 3 bases, and 10 bases lay outside the gene matches. CDR3 region: CASSDWGKGRAGELFF. The CDR3 DNA reads TGTGCCAGCAGTGACTGGGGAAAAGGGAGGGCCGGGGAGCTGTTTTTT.

The chain combines TRBV25-1 with TRBJ1-1, with unresolved D. The CDR3 extends over 13 amino acids. The V and J ends lost 3 bases and 3 bases respectively, with 8 bases between them. CDR1 and CDR2 from the germline V gene are MGHDK and SYGVNS. The CDR3 is CASSDRYYTEAFF. For the CDR3, the DNA is TGTGCCAGCAGTGACAGGTACTACACTGAAGCTTTCTTT.

This chain uses TRBV4-1 with TRBJ2-7; TRBD1 matches at 8 bases. From germline, CDR1 is MGHRA and CDR2 YSYEKL. V shed 0 bases, J shed 3 bases, and the junction held 4 bases outside the gene matches. The CDR3 runs 15 residues. CDR3 residues: CASSQEDGQGYEQYF. DNA for the CDR3: TGCGCCAGCAGCCAAGAGGACGGACAGGGCTACGAGCAGTACTTC.

This clone was seen just once. This rearrangement joins TRBV27 to TRBJ1-5; maybe TRBD1 (5 bases). The CDR3 contains 14 residues. Deletions cut 5 bases from V and 2 bases from J, with 10 bases between. Germline V gene data show CDR1 as MNHEY and CDR2 as SMNVEV (reference sequence). The CDR3 sequence: CASSPWGGNQPQHF. DNA for the CDR3: TGTGCCAGCAGTCCCTGGGGGGGCAATCAGCCCCAGCATTTT.

The chain recombines TRBV6-4 with TRBJ2-2; possible D gene TRBD1, 6 bases. Trimming removed 2 bases from V and 4 bases from J, with 8 bases in between. Germline V lookup: CDR1 MRHNA, CDR2 SNTAGT. The CDR3 is made up of 14 amino acids. CDR3 amino acids: CASSDGQSTGELFF. In DNA form, the CDR3 reads TGTGCCAGCAGTGACGGACAGTCCACCGGGGAGCTGTTTTTT.

The V gene is TRBV30, the J gene TRBJ2-7, with D perhaps TRBD1 (6 bases). Per the germline V gene, CDR1 is GTSNPN and CDR2 is SVGIG (reference sequence). Trimming removed 4 bases at V and 3 bases at J, with 13 bases between. The CDR3 runs 13 residues. The CDR3 DNA sequence: TGTGCCTGGAACAGGGCGCTCTACTACGAGCAGTACTTC. Protein: CAWNRALYYEQYF.

The chain has TRBV2 and TRBJ2-1, with 12 nucleotides matching TRBD2. The germline V gene encodes CDR1 SNHLY and CDR2 FYNNEI. Trimming removed 7 bases from V and 8 bases from J; junction bases left unmatched: 12. The length of the CDR3 is 16 residues. CDR3 in DNA: TGTGCCAGCACCCGACTAGCGGGAGAGGGTCTGCATGAGCAGTTCTTC. Encoded protein: CASTRLAGEGLHEQFF.

The chain employs TRBV5-4 and TRBJ1-2; 8 nucleotides agree with TRBD1. CDR3 length: 13 amino acids. Germline CDR1 and CDR2: SGHNT and YYREEE (reference sequence). V was clipped by 2 bases and J by 8 bases; unmatched bases: 5. CDR3 residues: CASSFKDRAGYTF. Written as DNA, the CDR3 is TGTGCCAGCAGCTTTAAGGACAGGGCGGGCTACACCTTC.

This chain uses TRBV27 with TRBJ2-1; tentatively, D is TRBD2 (6 bases). With 5 bases removed from V and 4 bases from J, the gap between germline ends came to 12 bases. CDR3 length equals 14 residues. Germline assignment: CDR1 MNHEY and CDR2 SMNVEV (reference sequence). In DNA, the CDR3 is TGTGCCAGCAGTCCCCCGACTAGGTACAATGAGCAGTTCTTC. Translated: CASSPPTRYNEQFF.

The chain has TRBV4-2 and TRBJ2-6, with D hard to call. Trimming removed 1 base from V and 0 bases from J, with 4 bases in between. Germline V gives CDR1 LGHNA, CDR2 YNFKEQ. The length of the CDR3 is 15 residues. In DNA, the CDR3 is TGTGCCAGCAGCCAAGCAGACTCTGGGGCCAACGTCCTGACTTTC. Protein product: CASSQADSGANVLTF.

DNA of the CDR3: TGTGCCAGCAGTCCGACAACTGAAGCTTTCTTT. Its translation is CASSPTTEAFF. The chain couples TRBV6-5 to TRBJ1-1; the D is unclear. V lost 5 bases and J 5 bases, leaving 6 bases between the germline ends. The CDR3 is made up of 11 amino acids. Germline loops: CDR1 MNHEY, CDR2 SVGAGI.

The chain couples TRBV7-2 to TRBJ1-2, with D unresolved. Trimming pared 1 base from V and 7 bases from J, leaving 13 bases between. The CDR3 spans 14 residues. CDR1 and CDR2 from the germline V gene are SGHTA and FQGNSA. The CDR3 nucleotides read TGTGCCAGCAGCTTAGAGGCAGGCCTGGGTGGCTACACCTTC. This codes for CASSLEAGLGGYTF.

The chain joins TRBV5-4 to TRBJ1-1; D might be TRBD1 (5 bases). Trimming removed 4 bases from V and 2 bases from J, with 12 bases in between. This CDR3 has 14 amino acids. Germline V gives CDR1 SGHNT, CDR2 YYREEE (reference sequence). Here the CDR3 DNA reads TGTGCCAGCAGCCCGCGGGACTTCAACACTGAAGCTTTCTTT. Encoded protein: CASSPRDFNTEAFF.